Each of the 21 T cell receptor beta chains below was sequenced from the same sample in a study of blood T cells in healthy people across ages. Alongside a J-beta primer mix, a sample-barcoded 5' primer served in a second PCR lasting about 7 to 11 cycles. TCRdb re-analysed the 5' RACE reads in MiXCR, keeping a single row per CDR3 protein. The profile shows over 700,000 distinct CDR3 sequences, 20% to 25% of them singletons. This sample was shared with a second study, whose subject was T cells of mothers and their children.

Input material: blood. The receptors shown here come from a boy younger than 18 in good health.

This chain uses TRBV7-2 with TRBJ2-5; unclear D gene. The tail of the sequence fits TRBJ2-1 better, so the J call may be wrong. Germline V gives CDR1 SGHTA, CDR2 FQGNSA. CDR3 size: 13 residues. The CDR3 is CASSFPTSGEQFF. The CDR3 DNA reads as TGTGCCAGCAGCTTCCCGACCTCGGGTGAGCAGTTCTTC.

This clonotype was detected a few times. The rearrangement uses TRBV3-1 and TRBJ2-7, with 8 bases matching TRBD2. Germline values: CDR1 LGHDT, CDR2 YNNKEL (reference sequence). The CDR3 is made up of 14 amino acids. The ends lost 1 base at V and 6 bases at J; junction bases unmatched: 5. In DNA form, the CDR3 reads TGTGCCAGCAGCCAAGTGCCGGGGGGGAGCGAGCAGTACTTC. Amino acid sequence: CASSQVPGGSEQYF.

This CDR3 is CASTWGPIANTEAFF. The CDR3 coding sequence is TGTGCCAGCACCTGGGGACCGATTGCGAACACTGAAGCTTTCTTT. The chain links TRBV7-2 to TRBJ1-1; D may be TRBD1 (5 bases). Trimming pared 7 bases from V and 1 base from J, leaving 16 bases between. The CDR3 has 15 amino acids. Germline values: CDR1 SGHTA, CDR2 FQGNSA.

This clonotype has just a few counts. The chain joins TRBV7-9 to TRBJ2-3, with 11 positions matching TRBD2. With V trimmed by 1 base and J by 6 bases, 6 bases remained unmatched. This CDR3 has 16 amino acids. From germline, CDR1 is SEHNR and CDR2 FQNEAQ (reference sequence). CDR3 DNA: TGTGCCAGCAGCTTAGTGTCCCTAGCGGGAGGCGATACGCAGTATTTT. This encodes CASSLVSLAGGDTQYF.

This clonotype was observed a single time. The chain is built from TRBV5-1 and TRBJ2-5; 11 nucleotides agree with TRBD1. Germline V gene data show CDR1 as SGHRS and CDR2 as YFSETQ. The CDR3 has 14 residues. The V gene end was trimmed by 4 bases and the J gene end by 11 bases; junction bases not matched to a gene: 10. The CDR3 sequence is CASSQDRGLWEQYF. CDR3 coding DNA: TGCGCCAGCAGCCAGGACAGGGGGCTATGGGAGCAGTACTTC.

The chain employs TRBV7-9 and TRBJ2-2; no clear D gene. The CDR3 is 15 amino acids. V lost 4 bases to trimming and J lost 0 bases, with 9 bases between them. Looked up from germline, CDR1 is SEHNR and CDR2 is FQNEAQ (reference sequence). DNA of the CDR3: TGTGCCAGCAGCTGGCCTTTGGCGAACACCGGGGAGCTGTTTTTT. Translated: CASSWPLANTGELFF.

The sample holds a few counts of this clonotype. The chain uses TRBV6-2 or TRBV6-3 and TRBJ2-6; 9 bases align to TRBD1. Germline V CDR1 and CDR2: MNHEY, SVGEGT. Losses at the gene ends were 11 bases for V and 0 bases for J; bases not matched to a gene: 8. The CDR3 consists of 16 residues. The CDR3 sequence is CASGRDRVSGANVLTF. The CDR3, as DNA: TGTGCCTCCGGTCGGGACAGGGTCTCTGGGGCCAACGTCCTGACTTTC.

The sample holds a few counts of this clonotype. CDR3 protein: CASKLAGDVYEQYF. The DNA for the CDR3 is TGTGCCAGCAAACTAGCGGGAGACGTATACGAGCAGTACTTC. The chain uses TRBV27 and TRBJ2-5; 11 bases are a match to TRBD2. The end of the DNA fits TRBJ2-7 better, so the J call may be wrong. Germline-derived CDR1 and CDR2 are MNHEY and SMNVEV (reference sequence). This CDR3 contains 14 residues.

This clonotype was recorded a few times. The chain has TRBV12-3 or TRBV12-4 and TRBJ1-1; possibly TRBD1 for D (6 bases). The V end was cut by 3 bases, the J end by 11 bases, with 16 bases between. The CDR3 contains 13 residues. Here the CDR3 reads CASSFSITGHAFF. The CDR3 DNA reads as TGTGCCAGCAGTTTTTCGATCACAGGGCATGCTTTCTTT.

This sequence joins TRBV7-2 and TRBJ2-4; D is perhaps TRBD1 (5 bases). The V end was cut by 5 bases, the J end by 3 bases, with 20 bases between. CDR3 length: 17 residues. CDR1 SGHTA and CDR2 FQGNSA come from the germline V gene. The CDR3, as DNA: TGTGCCAGCAGCAAACAAATCGACAGAAGCATCAAAAACATTCAGTACTTC. Residues: CASSKQIDRSIKNIQYF.

This chain connects TRBV28 to TRBJ1-5; no reliable D call. V was clipped by 1 base and J by 3 bases, with 10 bases between them. CDR3 length: 15 amino acids. The germline CDR1 and CDR2 sequences are MDHEN and SYDVKM. The CDR3 region is CASSLYLGYNQPQHF. The DNA for the CDR3 is TGTGCCAGCAGTTTATACCTGGGGTACAATCAGCCCCAGCATTTT.

This clonotype was counted a few times. The junction does not match germline at one end; this may be a read error. J is TRBJ2-2 and V is TRBV4-2, with D unresolved. Per the germline V gene, CDR1 is LGHNA and CDR2 is YNFKEQ. The length of the CDR3 is 12 residues. The CDR3 bases are TGTGCCGGCAGCCCCACTGCCGGGGAGCTGTTTTTT. Its translation is CAGSPTAGELFF.

In regard to this clonotype: The germline gene is not matched at one end of the junction; a read error may be the cause. V usage is TRBV7-9 and J usage is TRBJ2-7; D is unresolved. The CDR3 covers 12 residues. Germline-derived CDR1 and CDR2 are SEHNR and FQNEAQ (reference sequence). This CDR3 is CASSLAQYEQCF. CDR3 DNA: TGTGCCAGCAGCTTAGCGCAATACGAGCAGTGCTTC.

V usage is TRBV4-1 and J usage is TRBJ2-5; D remains unclear. The CDR3 extends over 14 amino acids. CDR1 and CDR2 (germline): MGHRA, YSYEKL. The germline V and J ends were trimmed by 4 bases and 5 bases, with 14 bases remaining between them. This chain's CDR3 is CASSLVSGVETQYF. DNA of the CDR3: TGCGCCAGCAGCCTCGTTTCTGGGGTGGAGACCCAGTACTTC.

The V gene is TRBV10-3, the J gene TRBJ2-6; a weak D match, TRBD1 (6 bases). The CDR3 runs to 16 residues. Germline V gives CDR1 ENHRY, CDR2 SYGVKD. The V and J ends lost 5 bases and 6 bases respectively, with 17 bases between them. Here the CDR3 DNA reads TGTGCCATCAGTACAAAATGGGACAAAGTGGCCAACGTCCTGACTTTC. Protein: CAISTKWDKVANVLTF.

This clonotype was found a few times. This sequence joins TRBV3-1 and TRBJ2-5; D possibly corresponds to TRBD2 (6 bases). TRBJ2-7 matches the DNA end more closely, so the J call is doubtful. The V gene's germline CDR1 is LGHDT and CDR2 YNNKEL (reference sequence). The CDR3 runs to 16 residues. The DNA for the CDR3 is TGTGCCAGCAGCCAAGATTACCCGGGAGCCCCCTACGAGCAGTACTTC. Translating gives CASSQDYPGAPYEQYF.

The chain joins TRBV29-1 to TRBJ1-1; D is possibly TRBD1 (5 bases). The length of the CDR3 is 11 residues. CDR1 is SQVTM, CDR2 ANQGSEA, per germline. V lost 7 bases to trimming and J lost 8 bases, with 14 bases between them. CDR3 residues: CSAEGLEEAFF. DNA of the CDR3: TGCAGCGCCGAGGGGCTAGAAGAAGCTTTCTTT. Together with reference TRBV29-1 and TRBJ1-1, the CDR3 gives the full variable domain: SAVISQKPSRDICQRGTSLTIQCQVDSQVTMMFWYRQQPGQSLTLIATANQGSEATYESGFVIDKFPISRPNLTFSTLTVSNMSPEDSSIYLCSAEGLEEAFFGQGTRLTVV.

The rearrangement joins TRBV2 to TRBJ1-2; D unclear. The germline CDR1 and CDR2 sequences are SNHLY and FYNNEI. The V end lost 9 bases, the J end lost 4 bases, and 12 bases lay between the germline ends. This CDR3 is built from 12 residues. In DNA form, the CDR3 reads TGTGCCAGGACCGGGGATAGCTATGGCTACACCTTC. It translates to CARTGDSYGYTF.

The V and J genes are TRBV4-1 and TRBJ2-7, with D possibly being TRBD2 (5 bases). Trimming shortened V by 2 bases and J by 6 bases, and 20 bases separated the two germline ends. CDR1 and CDR2 from the germline V gene are MGHRA and YSYEKL. The CDR3 runs to 16 residues. The CDR3 nucleotides are TGCGCCAGCAGCCAATCCCCGGGATTCGAGAAGAGCGAGCAGTACTTC. Translated: CASSQSPGFEKSEQYF.

The CDR3 region has the DNA TGTGCCAGCAGCGATTTAGAAAAACTGTTTTTT. Its translation is CASSDLEKLFF. V is TRBV7-9 and J is TRBJ1-4; no clear D. The CDR3 is 11 residues long. The germline gives CDR1 SEHNR, CDR2 FQNEAQ (reference sequence). Trimming pared 5 bases from V and 8 bases from J, leaving 6 bases between.

Turning to this clonotype: A junction boundary mismatches the germline segment, possibly from a read error. The J gene is TRBJ1-5, the V gene TRBV20-1, with no clear D. The CDR3 runs 13 residues. Germline values: CDR1 DFQATT, CDR2 SNEGSKA (reference sequence). Here the CDR3 DNA reads TGCAGTGCCCGTCGGTATAGCGATCAGCCCCAGCATTTT. Its protein product is CSARRYSDQPQHF.